This TCR beta chain comes out of a study of cytomegalovirus exposure and HLA in healthy donors. Study-wide context: There were approximately 400 genotyped donors. Of these, 81% fell in the genetic ancestry cluster associated with self-reported Caucasian donors.

At collection, donors were nominally healthy, but unrecorded immune exposures were probable. Trimming took off 3 bases at V and 7 bases at J, with 13 bases between the two ends. The CDR3 runs to 14 residues. Germline-derived CDR1 and CDR2 are LGHNA and YSLEER. PCR used 60 Vbeta primers and 13 Jbeta primers. Here immunoSEQ multiplex PCR was the method, and the copy in TCRdb shows in-frame clones only, minus some. Reported are about 130,000 clones; the ten largest clones contain approximately 2.6%. The origin of this receptor is a young man in good health and CMV-seronegative. The chain is built from TRBV4-3 and TRBJ2-1; a possible D gene is TRBD2 (6 bases). The sample taken for sequencing was PBMCs. The CDR3 nucleotides are TGCGCCAGCAGCCAGGCCGGGACTTCTAATGAGCAGTTCTTC. This codes for CASSQAGTSNEQFF.